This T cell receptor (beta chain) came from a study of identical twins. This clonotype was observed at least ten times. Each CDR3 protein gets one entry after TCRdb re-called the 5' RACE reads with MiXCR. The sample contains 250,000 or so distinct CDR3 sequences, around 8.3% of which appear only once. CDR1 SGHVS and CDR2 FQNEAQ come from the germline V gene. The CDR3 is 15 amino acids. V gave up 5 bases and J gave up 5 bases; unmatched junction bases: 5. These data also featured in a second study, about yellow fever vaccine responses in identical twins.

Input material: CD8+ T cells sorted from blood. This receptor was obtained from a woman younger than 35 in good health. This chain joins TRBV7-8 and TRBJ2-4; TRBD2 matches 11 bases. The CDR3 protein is CASSPGTSGQNIQYF. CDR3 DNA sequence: TGTGCCAGCAGCCCCGGGACTAGCGGTCAAAACATTCAGTACTTC.